The 23 T cell receptor beta chains listed next were all sequenced from one sample in a study of cytomegalovirus exposure and HLA in healthy donors. PCR used 60 Vbeta primers and 13 Jbeta primers. Sequenced by immunoSEQ multiplex PCR; TCRdb stores in-frame clones only, minus some. The sample lists under 110,000 clones, about 76% seen once, with about 6.1% in the top ten. Input material: PBMCs. These receptors all come from a woman aged 45-65 years in good health and CMV-seropositive.

The rearrangement uses TRBV28 and TRBJ2-3; 8 bases match TRBD1. The junction had 8 bases not matched to a gene; V was cut back by 4 bases and J by 2 bases. The CDR3 runs 16 residues. Germline V gene data show CDR1 as MDHEN and CDR2 as SYDVKM. The chain's CDR3 is CASSSSTGGNTDTQYF. CDR3 nucleotides: TGTGCCAGCAGTTCATCCACAGGGGGGAACACAGATACGCAGTATTTT.

This rearrangement joins TRBV7-9 to TRBJ2-1, with D tentatively TRBD2 (5 bases). The germline V gene has CDR1 SEHNR and CDR2 FQNEAQ (reference sequence). There are 16 residues in the CDR3. Trimming stripped 5 bases from V and 7 bases from J, with 21 bases between. The CDR3 DNA sequence: TGTGCCAGCAGCCATTCGCAGGACTGGGCAAGGAATGAGCAGTTCTTC. Translating gives CASSHSQDWARNEQFF.

The genes are TRBV11-1 and TRBJ2-7; 8 bases agree with TRBD1. With 5 bases clipped from V and 4 bases from J, the junction kept 16 bases outside the gene matches. The CDR3 length is 17 residues. In germline, CDR1 is SGHAT, CDR2 FQDESV (reference sequence). The CDR3 bases are TGTGCCAGCAGCACCCCGGCGGCAGGGGGCCTACGGTACGAGCAGTACTTC. It yields the protein CASSTPAAGGLRYEQYF. The full variable domain, its missing parts supplied by reference TRBV11-1 and TRBJ2-7, is EAEVAQSPRYKITEKSQAVAFWCDPISGHATLYWYRQILGQGPELLVQFQDESVVDDSQLPKDRFSAERLKGVDSTLKIQPAELGDSAMYLCASSTPAAGGLRYEQYFGPGTRLTVT.

The gene calls are TRBV9 and TRBJ2-1; 7 bases fit TRBD2. The J segment lost 4 bases and the V segment lost 1 base, leaving 5 bases of the junction unmatched. The CDR3 has 15 residues. Per the germline V gene, CDR1 is SGDLS and CDR2 is YYNGEE. CDR3 in amino acids: CASSVFGGGYNEQFF. CDR3 DNA: TGTGCCAGCAGCGTATTTGGGGGGGGTTACAATGAGCAGTTCTTC.

This chain links TRBV7-9 with TRBJ2-1; D is possibly TRBD2 (6 bases). Between the trimmed V and J ends, which lost 5 bases and 8 bases, there was a span of 10 bases. Germline CDR1 SEHNR, CDR2 FQNEAQ (reference sequence). This CDR3 comprises 12 residues. CDR3 DNA: TGTGCCAGCAGCCCCCCGGGGGATGAGCAGTTCTTC. Amino acids: CASSPPGDEQFF. The entire variable domain, with the rest obtained from reference TRBV7-9 and TRBJ2-1, is as follows: DTGVSQNPRHKITKRGQNVTFRCDPISEHNRLYWYRQTLGQGPEFLTYFQNEAQLEKSRLLSDRFSAERPKGSFSTLEIQRTEQGDSAMYLCASSPPGDEQFFGPGTRLTVL.

The chain recombines TRBV9 with TRBJ2-5; 11 bases are a match to TRBD1. Per germline, CDR1 SGDLS and CDR2 YYNGEE. The J segment lost 5 bases and the V segment lost 1 base, leaving 4 bases of the junction unmatched. This CDR3 spans 15 amino acids. The CDR3 protein is CASSVTGTGGETQYF. The CDR3 region has the DNA TGTGCCAGCAGCGTAACCGGGACAGGGGGGGAGACCCAGTACTTC.

The rearrangement uses TRBV7-2 and TRBJ1-2; D call uncertain. Per the germline V gene, CDR1 is SGHTA and CDR2 is FQGNSA. The CDR3 covers 13 residues. V was shortened by 5 bases and J by 4 bases, with 11 bases between the two germline ends. The CDR3 loop is CASSPPSGYGYTF. The CDR3 DNA follows: TGTGCCAGCAGCCCTCCCTCGGGCTATGGCTACACCTTC.

This chain uses TRBV6-5 with TRBJ2-7; the match to TRBD1 covers 8 bases. Germline loops: CDR1 MNHEY, CDR2 SVGAGI. V shed 6 bases, J shed 9 bases, and the junction held 7 bases outside the gene matches. This CDR3 is 12 amino acids long. The CDR3 reads CASSPTGGWQYF. DNA of the CDR3: TGTGCCAGCAGCCCAACAGGGGGGTGGCAGTACTTC.

The J gene is TRBJ1-1, the V gene TRBV7-8; TRBD1 agrees at 8 bases. The CDR3 is 16 amino acids. The junction had 9 bases not matched to a gene; V was cut back by 5 bases and J by 1 base. Germline lookup yields CDR1 SGHVS and CDR2 FQNEAQ. Here the CDR3 reads CASSQWGGQGNTEAFF. The CDR3 DNA follows: TGTGCCAGCAGCCAATGGGGCGGACAGGGGAACACTGAAGCTTTCTTT.

The rearrangement uses TRBV5-1 and TRBJ2-1; possibly TRBD1 for D (5 bases). The CDR3 is 15 residues long. CDR1 SGHRS and CDR2 YFSETQ come from the germline V gene. V gave up 0 bases and J gave up 1 base, with 8 bases separating them. CDR3 coding DNA: TGCGCCAGCAGCTTGGAAGGGGATTCCTACAATGAGCAGTTCTTC. Amino acid sequence: CASSLEGDSYNEQFF.

The V and J genes are TRBV18 and TRBJ1-3; 7 nucleotides match TRBD1. V was pared by 3 bases and J by 0 bases, with 11 bases of the junction left unmatched. Germline CDR1 is KGHSH and CDR2 is LQKENI. The length of the CDR3 is 18 residues. In nucleotides, the CDR3 is TGTGCCAGCTCACCTGAAGATGGTACAGGGGCCTCTGGAAACACCATATATTTT. Protein product: CASSPEDGTGASGNTIYF.

The genes are TRBV30 and TRBJ2-7; no firm D call. The CDR3 contains 14 residues. Germline CDR1 and CDR2: GTSNPN and SVGIG (reference sequence). The V and J ends lost 4 bases and 3 bases respectively, with 16 bases between them. CDR3 DNA: TGTGCCTGGAATATCCAAGGAGAACGCTACGAGCAGTACTTC. Its protein product is CAWNIQGERYEQYF.

The chain recombines TRBV28 with TRBJ2-7; 8 bases are shared with TRBD1. The CDR3 is made up of 16 amino acids. Germline V CDR1 and CDR2: MDHEN, SYDVKM. J gave up 8 bases and V 6 bases, and 18 bases lay outside the gene matches. CDR3 nucleotide sequence: TGTGCCAGCAGCCTCTCAGGGGGCGCGGGCCCTTCCAAGCAGTACTTC. Amino acids: CASSLSGGAGPSKQYF.

V and J are TRBV7-2 and TRBJ1-2; possible D gene TRBD1, 6 bases. Germline V gene lookup returns CDR1 SGHTA and CDR2 FQGNSA. V was pared by 3 bases and J by 8 bases, with 19 bases between. The CDR3 loop spans 15 amino acids. CDR3 DNA: TGTGCCAGCAGCTTCCCCAGGACAGTCCAAGGCGGCTACACCTTC. It codes for CASSFPRTVQGGYTF.

This chain uses TRBV18 with TRBJ1-4; D not certain. V shed 5 bases and J shed 4 bases, with 17 bases lying between them. This CDR3 has 16 residues. The germline gives CDR1 KGHSH, CDR2 LQKENI. In DNA form, the CDR3 reads TGTGCCAGCTCAGCACTTAGCGGCAGCCTTAATGAAAAACTGTTTTTT. Translating gives CASSALSGSLNEKLFF.

The chain combines TRBV28 with TRBJ1-2; 8 positions match TRBD1. With 10 bases clipped from V and 8 bases from J, the junction kept 15 bases outside the gene matches. Looked up from germline, CDR1 is MDHEN and CDR2 is SYDVKM. The CDR3 length is 14 residues. CDR3 region: CATFPQGVRWGYTF. CDR3 coding DNA: TGTGCCACCTTCCCACAGGGGGTGCGTTGGGGCTACACCTTC.

The genes are TRBV18 and TRBJ2-5; 8 bases are a match to TRBD2. The CDR3 is 15 amino acids. Germline V gene data show CDR1 as KGHSH and CDR2 as LQKENI. V lost 2 bases and J lost 11; bases outside the gene matches: 13. The CDR3 reads CASSPGLAVFREQYF. CDR3 bases: TGTGCCAGCTCACCAGGACTAGCTGTATTTAGGGAGCAGTACTTC.

In this sample, this clone turned up a few times. The chain has TRBV5-4 and TRBJ1-1; 8 positions agree with TRBD1. V shed 1 base, J shed 1 base, and the junction held 9 bases outside the gene matches. This CDR3 has 17 residues. Looked up from germline, CDR1 is SGHNT and CDR2 is YYREEE (reference sequence). As DNA, the CDR3 is TGTGCCAGCAGCTTGCCGGGACAGGCGGGGAGGAACACTGAAGCTTTCTTT. As protein: CASSLPGQAGRNTEAFF.

This clone turned up a few times. This chain connects TRBV28 to TRBJ1-1; 11 bases fit TRBD1. The CDR3 is made up of 15 amino acids. Trimming cost V 4 bases and J 6 bases; bases outside gene matches: 7. Per germline, CDR1 MDHEN and CDR2 SYDVKM. The CDR3 coding sequence is TGTGCCAGCAGTTCGGACAGGGGGCCGACAGCTGAAGCTTTCTTT. Translation gives CASSSDRGPTAEAFF. Filled out from reference TRBV28 and TRBJ1-1, the complete variable domain reads DVKVTQSSRYLVKRTGEKVFLECVQDMDHENMFWYRQDPGLGLRLIYFSYDVKMKEKGDIPEGYSVSREKKERFSLILESASTNQTSMYLCASSSDRGPTAEAFFGQGTRLTVV.

This clone was recorded once. At one of its ends the junction is not consistent with the germline gene, which may arise from a read error. The rearrangement joins TRBV9 to TRBJ2-2; TRBD2 agrees at 10 bases. Germline CDR1 is SGDLS and CDR2 is YYNGEE. The CDR3 has 15 amino acids. In nucleotides, the CDR3 is TGTGCCAGCAACGTAGCACTAGCGGGGTACGGGGAGCTGTTTTTT. Encoded protein: CASNVALAGYGELFF.

This clone was counted only a few times. This sequence joins TRBV27 and TRBJ1-1, with D tentatively TRBD1 (6 bases). The CDR3 contains 15 residues. Germline CDR1 MNHEY, CDR2 SMNVEV (reference sequence). The ends were cut back, 2 bases at V and 1 base at J, with 11 bases in the middle. CDR3 sequence (DNA): TGTGCCAGCAGTTTAACAGGGTACCCGAACACTGAAGCTTTCTTT. It yields the protein CASSLTGYPNTEAFF.

This clone appeared a single time. The chain joins TRBV9 to TRBJ2-5; 7 bases fit TRBD1. With 4 bases clipped from V and 7 bases from J, the junction kept 13 bases outside the gene matches. Germline-derived CDR1 and CDR2 are SGDLS and YYNGEE. This CDR3 contains 15 residues. Written as DNA, the CDR3 is TGTGCCAGCAGCTCATTCACAGGGGAAAGAGTGACCCAGTACTTC. Protein: CASSSFTGERVTQYF.

The gene calls are TRBV7-9 and TRBJ2-7; TRBD1 agrees at 7 bases. This CDR3 has 14 amino acids. Trimming at V came to 4 bases and at J to 3 bases, leaving 6 bases not matched to a gene. Germline-derived CDR1 and CDR2 are SEHNR and FQNEAQ (reference sequence). CDR3 amino acids: CASSYRGTDYEQYF. CDR3 DNA sequence: TGTGCCAGCAGCTACAGAGGGACAGACTACGAGCAGTACTTC.